This record looks at one TCR beta chain sequence and its context. These data come from a study of blood T cell repertoires in COVID-19. Study details: Both acute and convalescent COVID-19 samples were obtained from the United States, Italy and Spain.

The assay was immunoSEQ multiplex PCR, and TCRdb's table has in-frame clones only and misses some. The table records around 280,000 clones, roughly nine tenths of them present only once. Those enrolled, adults aged 18 to 89 years, came from under 25 US areas. In assigning cohorts, the study relied on participant-reported clinical history. Two negative PCRs, clearance, or symptom resolution characterized the recovered Cohort 3 donors. With V trimmed by 6 bases and J by 7 bases, 4 bases remained unmatched. The CDR3 extends over 12 amino acids. Germline V lookup: CDR1 SNHLY, CDR2 FYNNEI. The V call is TRBV2, the J call TRBJ1-1, with 8 bases aligning to TRBD1. The sequencing sample was made of PBMCs or T cells enriched from blood (not recorded which). The TCR was taken from a middle-aged woman who had recovered from COVID-19. Here the CDR3 reads CASRADRGEAFF. CDR3 bases: TGTGCCAGCAGGGCTGACAGGGGTGAAGCTTTCTTT.